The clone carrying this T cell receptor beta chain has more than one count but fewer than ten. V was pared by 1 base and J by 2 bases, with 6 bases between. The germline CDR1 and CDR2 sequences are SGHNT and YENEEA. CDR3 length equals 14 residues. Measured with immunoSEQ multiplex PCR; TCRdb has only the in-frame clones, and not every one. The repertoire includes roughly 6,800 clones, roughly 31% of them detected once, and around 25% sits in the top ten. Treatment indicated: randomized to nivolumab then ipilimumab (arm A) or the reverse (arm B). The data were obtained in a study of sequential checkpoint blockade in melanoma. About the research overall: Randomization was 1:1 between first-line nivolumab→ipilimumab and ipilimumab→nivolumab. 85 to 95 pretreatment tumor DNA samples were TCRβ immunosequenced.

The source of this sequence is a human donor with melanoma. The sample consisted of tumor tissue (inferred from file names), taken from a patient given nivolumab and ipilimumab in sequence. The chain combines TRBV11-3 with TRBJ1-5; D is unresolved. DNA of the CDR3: TGTGCCAGCAGCTTAGGGGCAGGCAATCAGCCCCAGCATTTT. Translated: CASSLGAGNQPQHF.